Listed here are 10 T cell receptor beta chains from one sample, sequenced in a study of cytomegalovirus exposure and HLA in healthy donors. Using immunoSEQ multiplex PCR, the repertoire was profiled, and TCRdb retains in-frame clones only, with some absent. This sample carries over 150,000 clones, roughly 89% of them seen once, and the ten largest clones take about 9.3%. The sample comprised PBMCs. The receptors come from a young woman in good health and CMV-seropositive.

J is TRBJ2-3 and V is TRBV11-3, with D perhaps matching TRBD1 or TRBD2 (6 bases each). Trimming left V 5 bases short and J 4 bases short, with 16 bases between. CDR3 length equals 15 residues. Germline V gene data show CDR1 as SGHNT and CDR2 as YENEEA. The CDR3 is CASSIGGTGADTQYF. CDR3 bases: TGTGCCAGCAGCATAGGGGGGACTGGGGCAGATACGCAGTATTTT.

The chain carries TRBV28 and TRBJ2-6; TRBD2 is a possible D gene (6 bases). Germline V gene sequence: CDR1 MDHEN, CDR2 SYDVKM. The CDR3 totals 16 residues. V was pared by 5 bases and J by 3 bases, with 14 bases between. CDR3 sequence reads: CASSGPTGVGANVLTF. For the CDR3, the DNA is TGTGCCAGCAGTGGGCCGACGGGAGTTGGGGCCAACGTCCTGACTTTC.

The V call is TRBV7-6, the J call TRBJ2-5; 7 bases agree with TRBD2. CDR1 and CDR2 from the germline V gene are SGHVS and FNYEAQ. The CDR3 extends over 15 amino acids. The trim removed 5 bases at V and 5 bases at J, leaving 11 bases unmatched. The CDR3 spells CASSTIWGGDETQYF. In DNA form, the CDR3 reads TGTGCCAGCAGCACTATATGGGGAGGGGACGAGACCCAGTACTTC.

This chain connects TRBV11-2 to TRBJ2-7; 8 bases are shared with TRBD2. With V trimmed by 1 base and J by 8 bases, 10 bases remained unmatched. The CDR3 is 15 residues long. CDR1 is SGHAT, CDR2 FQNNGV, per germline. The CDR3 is CASSLVAGSTNKQYF. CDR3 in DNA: TGTGCCAGCAGCTTAGTAGCGGGATCCACGAATAAGCAGTACTTC.

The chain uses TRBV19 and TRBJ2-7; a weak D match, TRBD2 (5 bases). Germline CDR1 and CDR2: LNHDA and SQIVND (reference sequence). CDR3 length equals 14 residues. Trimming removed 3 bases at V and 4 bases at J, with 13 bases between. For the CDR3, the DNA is TGTGCCAGTAGTATCGCAACTAGGAAGTACGAGCAGTACTTC. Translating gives CASSIATRKYEQYF.

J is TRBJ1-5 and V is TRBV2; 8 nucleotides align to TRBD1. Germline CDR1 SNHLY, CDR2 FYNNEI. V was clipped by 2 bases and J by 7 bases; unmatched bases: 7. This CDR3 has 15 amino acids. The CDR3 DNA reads TGTGCCAGCAGTGAATGGGGACAGGTGGGACAGCCCCAGCATTTT. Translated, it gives CASSEWGQVGQPQHF.

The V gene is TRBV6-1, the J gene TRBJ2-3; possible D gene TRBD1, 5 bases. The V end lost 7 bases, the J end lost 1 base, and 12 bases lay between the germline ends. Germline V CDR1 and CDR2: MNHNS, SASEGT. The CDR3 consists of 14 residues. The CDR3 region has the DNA TGTGCCAGCATCGAGGACATTCGCACAGATACGCAGTATTTT. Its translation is CASIEDIRTDTQYF.

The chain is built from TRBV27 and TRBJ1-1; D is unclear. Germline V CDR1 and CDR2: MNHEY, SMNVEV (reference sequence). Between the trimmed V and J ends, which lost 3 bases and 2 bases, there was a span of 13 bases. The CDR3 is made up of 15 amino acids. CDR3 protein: CASSFGGAFNTEAFF. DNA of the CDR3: TGTGCCAGCAGTTTTGGCGGAGCCTTTAACACTGAAGCTTTCTTT.

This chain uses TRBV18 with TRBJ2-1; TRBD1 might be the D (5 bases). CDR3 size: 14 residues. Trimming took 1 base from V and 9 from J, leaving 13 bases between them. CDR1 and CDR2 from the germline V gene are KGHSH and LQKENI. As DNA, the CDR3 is TGTGCCAGCTCACCACTTCTTCAGGGCGGTGAGCAGTTCTTC. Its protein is CASSPLLQGGEQFF.

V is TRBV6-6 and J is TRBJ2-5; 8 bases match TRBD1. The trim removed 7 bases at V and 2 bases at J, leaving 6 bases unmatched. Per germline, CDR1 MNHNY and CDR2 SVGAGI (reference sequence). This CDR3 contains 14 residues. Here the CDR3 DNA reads TGTGCCAGCATGGGACGGACAGGGCAAGAGACCCAGTACTTC. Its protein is CASMGRTGQETQYF.